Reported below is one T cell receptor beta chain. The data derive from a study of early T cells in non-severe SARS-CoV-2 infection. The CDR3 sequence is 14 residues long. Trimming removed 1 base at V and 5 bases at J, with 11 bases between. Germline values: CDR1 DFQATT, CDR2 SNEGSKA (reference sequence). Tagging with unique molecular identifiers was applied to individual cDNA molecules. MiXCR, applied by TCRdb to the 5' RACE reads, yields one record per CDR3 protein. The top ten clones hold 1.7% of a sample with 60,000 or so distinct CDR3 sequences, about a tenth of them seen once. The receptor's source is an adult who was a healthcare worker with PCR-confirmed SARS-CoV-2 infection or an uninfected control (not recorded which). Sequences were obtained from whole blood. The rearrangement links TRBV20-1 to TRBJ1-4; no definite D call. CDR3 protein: CSARASDGNEKLFF. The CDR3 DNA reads TGCAGTGCTAGAGCCTCGGACGGAAATGAAAAACTGTTTTTT.